One and the same sample provided the 2 T cell receptor beta chains below, sequenced in a study of shared clonotypes between healthy human individuals. Only in-frame clones appear in the TCRdb table, and some are missing; sequencing was by immunoSEQ multiplex PCR. The sample records roughly 1,500,000 clones, approximately 98% being singletons. Sequenced material: naive CD4+ T cells sorted from blood. Subset specified: CD45RA+ positively selected. These receptors all come from a man younger than 45 in good health.

The rearrangement links TRBV5-4 to TRBJ2-3; D is uncertain. The CDR3 runs 12 residues. The germline CDR1 and CDR2 sequences are SGHNT and YYREEE (reference sequence). The ends were cut back, 2 bases at V and 11 bases at J, with 12 bases in the middle. CDR3 DNA: TGTGCCAGCAGCTTTGGGTCAAGTGTGCAGTATTTT. It yields the protein CASSFGSSVQYF.

The chain links TRBV18 to TRBJ2-7, with 9 bases aligning to TRBD2. Germline CDR1 reads KGHSH; CDR2 reads LQKENI. This CDR3 comprises 17 residues. The V gene end was trimmed by 0 bases and the J gene end by 0 bases; junction bases not matched to a gene: 6. CDR3 region: CASSPPWASGNSYEQYF. The CDR3 coding sequence is TGTGCCAGCTCACCACCGTGGGCTAGCGGGAACTCCTACGAGCAGTACTTC.